Each of the 29 T cell receptor beta chains below was sequenced from the same sample in a study of T cell repertoires in cytomegalovirus infection. TCRdb independently ran MiXCR on the reads; one entry per CDR3 protein. The sample yields about 830,000 distinct CDR3 sequences, over 25% seen once. These TCRs are of unknown antigen specificity. The sequencing here drew on cultured CD8+ T cells from PBMCs, taken from culture after CMV antigen stimulation. These receptors all come from a human donor in good health (CMV status not recorded). Some clones in this sample may be carry-over from other donors' samples.

This clonotype was seen only a few times. This chain uses TRBV6-1 with TRBJ2-7, with D possibly matching TRBD1 (6 bases). Trimming removed 0 bases from V and 3 bases from J, with 9 bases in between. Germline loops: CDR1 MNHNS, CDR2 SASEGT. The CDR3 is made up of 14 amino acids. The CDR3 here is CASSEAQGSYEQYV. CDR3 coding DNA: TGTGCCAGCAGTGAAGCGCAGGGGAGCTACGAGCAGTACGTC.

The rearrangement uses TRBV5-6 and TRBJ1-2, with 8 nucleotides matching TRBD1. The CDR3 has 15 residues. V gave up 2 bases and J gave up 3 bases; unmatched junction bases: 6. The germline V gene encodes CDR1 SGHDT and CDR2 YYEEEE. DNA for the CDR3: TGTGCCAGCAGCTTATCCCAGGGGGCCTACTATGGCTACACCTTC. Its translation: CASSLSQGAYYGYTF.

This clonotype has at least ten counts. The V and J genes are TRBV6-1 and TRBJ2-2; 11 bases agree with TRBD2. Germline CDR1 is MNHNS and CDR2 is SASEGT. The V gene end was trimmed by 2 bases and the J gene end by 1 base; junction bases not matched to a gene: 0. The CDR3 length is 16 residues. The CDR3 loop is CASSELAGGNTGELFF. CDR3 DNA sequence: TGTGCCAGCAGTGAACTAGCGGGGGGGAACACCGGGGAGCTGTTTTTT.

This clonotype was recorded a few times. This chain joins TRBV6-5 and TRBJ2-3; D not resolved. The CDR3 extends over 13 amino acids. V was pared by 2 bases and J by 6 bases, with 9 bases between. The germline gives CDR1 MNHEY, CDR2 SVGAGI. CDR3 DNA: TGTGCCAGCAGTTACGGTCATGGGGATACGCAGTATTTT. Translation gives CASSYGHGDTQYF.

With respect to this clonotype: Mismatch with germline at one junction end may stem from a read error. This chain joins TRBV7-7 and TRBJ2-1, with D maybe TRBD1 (5 bases). The CDR3 loop spans 17 amino acids. Germline CDR1 and CDR2: SSHAT and FNYEAQ (reference sequence). The chain's CDR3 is CASSLGVPKSSYNEQFF. CDR3 sequence (DNA): TGTGCTAGCAGCTTAGGGGTCCCCAAGAGCTCCTACAATGAGCAGTTCTTC.

The gene calls are TRBV12-3 or TRBV12-4 and TRBJ1-4; D is unclear. This CDR3 comprises 13 residues. V was cut by 3 bases and J by 4 bases, with 6 bases left in between. The chain's CDR3 is CASSFSLNEKLFF. DNA for the CDR3: TGTGCCAGCAGTTTTTCCCTTAATGAAAAACTGTTTTTT.

CDR3 DNA sequence: TGTGCCAGCAGCTTAGAGACAGCCCTTGGAAACACCATATATTTT. Its translation: CASSLETALGNTIYF. The chain is built from TRBV7-9 and TRBJ1-3, with a possible D match to TRBD1 (5 bases). V was pared by 1 base and J by 3 bases, with 10 bases between. The CDR3 is 15 amino acids. CDR1 is SEHNR, CDR2 FQNEAQ, per germline (reference sequence).

The chain employs TRBV12-3 or TRBV12-4 and TRBJ2-3; D unresolved. V lost 4 bases and J lost 6, with 11 bases in between. The CDR3 extends over 13 amino acids. The CDR3, as DNA: TGTGCCAGCAGTTCGGCTCGGGCCGATACGCAGTATTTT. This gives the protein CASSSARADTQYF.

This clonotype was counted between two and nine times. The chain employs TRBV12-5 and TRBJ1-1; no clear D gene. The CDR3 totals 14 residues. V lost 6 bases and J 6 bases, leaving 17 bases between the germline ends. Germline V gene lookup returns CDR1 LGHNT and CDR2 FRNRAP. The CDR3 DNA reads TGTGCTAGTGGCGATGGAGGCTTTAGGGCTGAAGCTTTCTTT. Translating it yields CASGDGGFRAEAFF.

The V call is TRBV6-5, the J call TRBJ1-1, with no clear D. V lost 8 bases to trimming and J lost 0 bases, with 7 bases between them. The CDR3 extends over 12 amino acids. CDR1 and CDR2 (germline): MNHEY, SVGAGI. CDR3 nucleotide sequence: TGTGCCAGCTTCGGACTGAACACTGAAGCTTTCTTT. Translating gives CASFGLNTEAFF.

This clonotype turned up a few times. This sequence joins TRBV7-9 and TRBJ1-5; weak D call: TRBD1 (5 bases). V shed 5 bases and J shed 11 bases, with 19 bases lying between them. CDR1 and CDR2 from the germline V gene are SEHNR and FQNEAQ (reference sequence). There are 14 residues in the CDR3. In nucleotides, the CDR3 is TGTGCCAGCAGCCCCGGGGGAGCGGTAAACGCCCAGCATTTT. Translation: CASSPGGAVNAQHF.

The sample holds a few counts of this clonotype. CDR3 nucleotides: TGTGCCAGCACCTTCATCCAGGGCGCTTGGCGGGGGGGCCTAAATGAGCAGTTCTTC. Encoded protein: CASTFIQGAWRGGLNEQFF. The V and J genes are TRBV6-6 and TRBJ2-1; 9 bases are shared with TRBD2. With V trimmed by 7 bases and J by 7 bases, 23 bases remained unmatched. This CDR3 is 19 amino acids long. The germline gives CDR1 MNHNY, CDR2 SVGAGI (reference sequence).

J is TRBJ1-6 and V is TRBV13; D gene unclear. CDR3 length: 12 amino acids. V lost 6 bases, J lost 10 bases, and 10 bases lay in between. The germline CDR1 and CDR2 sequences are PRHDT and FYEKMQ (reference sequence). In DNA, the CDR3 is TGTGCCAGCAGGACCCCGAGGTCACCCCTCCACTTT. This encodes CASRTPRSPLHF.

The V and J genes are TRBV27 and TRBJ2-3, with D uncertain. From germline, CDR1 is MNHEY and CDR2 SMNVEV (reference sequence). V was cut by 2 bases and J by 0 bases, with 6 bases left in between. The CDR3 is made up of 14 amino acids. The DNA for the CDR3 is TGTGCCAGCAGTTTACACGCTAGCACAGATACGCAGTATTTT. Amino acids: CASSLHASTDTQYF.

This clonotype was observed a few times. J is TRBJ1-1 and V is TRBV6-2 or TRBV6-3; no definite D call. This CDR3 has 12 amino acids. The V gene lost 2 bases and the J gene lost 4 bases, with 5 bases spanning the gap. Germline CDR1 reads MNHEY; CDR2 reads SVGEGT. DNA of the CDR3: TGTGCCAGCAGTTACCAAAGCACTGAAGCTTTCTTT. Its protein product is CASSYQSTEAFF.

This clonotype was found many times. The V and J genes are TRBV7-2 and TRBJ1-1; unclear D gene. The germline CDR1 and CDR2 sequences are SGHTA and FQGNSA. V lost 1 base and J lost 0, with 9 bases in between. This CDR3 has 15 residues. CDR3 in amino acids: CASSLGLSVNTEAFF. CDR3 DNA: TGTGCCAGCAGCTTAGGGCTGTCGGTGAACACTGAAGCTTTCTTT.

This clonotype showed up just a few times. J is TRBJ1-2 and V is TRBV7-8, with a weak D call TRBD1 (6 bases). The CDR3 is made up of 15 amino acids. With 2 bases removed from V and 7 bases from J, the gap between germline ends came to 17 bases. Germline CDR1 reads SGHVS; CDR2 reads FQNEAQ. CDR3 sequence reads: CASSLPPGAFGGYTF. As DNA, the CDR3 is TGTGCCAGCAGCTTACCCCCGGGGGCTTTTGGTGGCTACACCTTC.

This clonotype has more than one count but fewer than ten. V usage is TRBV15 and J usage is TRBJ2-7; 7 bases align to TRBD1. The V segment lost 1 base and the J segment 6 bases; nucleotides outside the gene matches: 3. Germline V gene lookup returns CDR1 LNHNV and CDR2 YYDKDF (reference sequence). CDR3 length: 13 residues. CDR3 residues: CATSRVAGGEQYV. The CDR3 DNA reads as TGTGCCACCAGCAGAGTAGCAGGGGGCGAGCAGTACGTC.

In its sample, this clonotype was seen a few times. The chain joins TRBV6-1 to TRBJ2-3; no clear D gene. This CDR3 is 13 amino acids long. Trimming left V 5 bases short and J 4 bases short, with 10 bases between. CDR1 is MNHNS and CDR2 is SASEGT in the germline V gene. As DNA, the CDR3 is TGTGCCAGCAGTCACACGCCCCCAGATACGCAGTATTTT. Protein: CASSHTPPDTQYF.

This clonotype turned up a few times. The V and J genes are TRBV4-3 and TRBJ2-1, with D tentatively TRBD2 (7 bases). Deletions cut 0 bases from V and 9 bases from J, with 24 bases between. Germline loops: CDR1 LGHNA, CDR2 YSLEER. The CDR3 runs to 18 residues. CDR3 protein: CASSQDRGAPRGRGEQFF. In DNA, the CDR3 is TGCGCCAGCAGCCAAGATCGGGGGGCCCCGCGGGGGAGGGGTGAGCAGTTCTTC.

The chain is built from TRBV7-9 and TRBJ2-1; D unresolved. Deletions cut 6 bases from V and 8 bases from J, with 14 bases between. CDR1 and CDR2 from the germline V gene are SEHNR and FQNEAQ (reference sequence). The length of the CDR3 is 13 residues. CDR3 sequence: CASSWLRPHEQFF. CDR3 bases: TGTGCCAGCAGTTGGTTGAGGCCCCATGAGCAGTTCTTC.

Ten or more counts support this clonotype. The chain carries TRBV7-2 and TRBJ1-4; D gene ambiguous. The CDR3 is 14 residues long. Germline lookup yields CDR1 SGHTA and CDR2 FQGNSA. Trimming removed 1 base at V and 8 bases at J, with 11 bases between. CDR3 sequence: CASSLGVTLEKLFF. The CDR3 nucleotides read TGTGCCAGCAGCTTAGGGGTCACATTGGAAAAACTGTTTTTT.

The chain has TRBV11-2 and TRBJ2-5; D could derive from TRBD1 or TRBD2 (5 bases each). This CDR3 has 14 residues. Germline CDR1 SGHAT, CDR2 FQNNGV. The ends were cut back, 1 base at V and 5 bases at J, with 11 bases in the middle. The CDR3 nucleotides are TGTGCCAGCAGCTTAGGGGGGACGAAGGAGACCCAGTACTTC. Protein product: CASSLGGTKETQYF.

This clonotype was counted many times. The chain is built from TRBV7-8 and TRBJ2-2; TRBD1 matches at 7 bases. Germline CDR1 SGHVS, CDR2 FQNEAQ. V shed 2 bases and J 5 bases; nucleotides not matched to a gene: 5. This CDR3 has 15 residues. CDR3 DNA: TGTGCCAGCAGCTTACAGACAGGGTGGACCGGGGAGCTGTTTTTT. Translating it yields CASSLQTGWTGELFF.

The chain couples TRBV12-3 or TRBV12-4 to TRBJ2-1; no reliable D call. Trimming left V 6 bases short and J 8 bases short, with 5 bases between. The CDR3 consists of 10 residues. Written as DNA, the CDR3 is TGTGCCAGCAGCCGCGATGAGCAGTTCTTC. Its protein is CASSRDEQFF.

The chain employs TRBV9 and TRBJ1-1; D perhaps matches TRBD1 (6 bases). CDR3 length equals 14 residues. V was shortened by 0 bases and J by 7 bases, with 13 bases between the two germline ends. Germline V gene lookup returns CDR1 SGDLS and CDR2 YYNGEE. The CDR3 loop is CASSVVRQDNEAFF. The DNA of the CDR3 is TGTGCCAGCAGCGTAGTACGACAGGATAATGAAGCTTTCTTT.

This clonotype was picked up a small number of times. The rearrangement joins TRBV6-6 to TRBJ1-6; D unresolved. V lost 2 bases, J lost 3 bases, and 20 bases lay in between. Germline V gene data show CDR1 as MNHNY and CDR2 as SVGAGI (reference sequence). The CDR3 runs 19 residues. CDR3 region: CASSYRQMDGLFYNSPLHF. DNA of the CDR3: TGTGCCAGCAGTTACCGACAAATGGACGGACTCTTCTATAATTCACCCCTCCACTTT.

The V call is TRBV7-6, the J call TRBJ1-2, with D uncertain. The V gene's germline CDR1 is SGHVS and CDR2 FNYEAQ. This CDR3 contains 15 residues. V lost 10 bases to trimming and J lost 4 bases, with 22 bases between them. The chain's CDR3 is CANSPTLSVGYGYTF. For the CDR3, the DNA is TGTGCCAACAGTCCCACCCTTTCGGTTGGCTATGGCTACACCTTC.

The chain is built from TRBV15 and TRBJ1-6; D remains unclear. The CDR3 covers 12 residues. Trimming shortened V by 0 bases and J by 10 bases, and 4 bases separated the two germline ends. Looked up from germline, CDR1 is LNHNV and CDR2 is YYDKDF (reference sequence). CDR3 nucleotides: TGTGCCACCAGCAGAGATCTGTCACCCCTCCACTTT. Translating gives CATSRDLSPLHF.